The 15 T cell receptor beta chains below all came from one sample that was sequenced in a study of shared clonotypes between healthy human individuals. Measured with immunoSEQ multiplex PCR; TCRdb has only the in-frame clones, and not every one. The data hold around 350,000 clones, with over 70% observed a single time. Sequencing was carried out using memory CD4+ T cells sorted from blood. The subset: CD45RA-negative fraction. These receptors originate from a man aged 25-40 years in good health.

This clone was seen more than once but under ten times. The chain couples TRBV7-8 to TRBJ1-3; D not resolved. V gave up 0 bases and J gave up 0 bases, with 12 bases separating them. Per germline, CDR1 SGHVS and CDR2 FQNEAQ. This CDR3 contains 17 residues. CDR3 amino acids: CASSLAENIYSGNTIYF. DNA of the CDR3: TGTGCCAGCAGCTTAGCGGAAAATATTTACTCTGGAAACACCATATATTTT.

This clone occurred many times. The chain has TRBV28 and TRBJ1-3; TRBD1 aligns across 12 bases. Unmatched junction bases numbered 10, after V lost 4 bases and J lost 0 bases. Germline V gene lookup returns CDR1 MDHEN and CDR2 SYDVKM. CDR3 length: 19 amino acids. The DNA of the CDR3 is TGTGCCAGCAGTTCCCGGGACAGGGGGCGGAAAGGCTCTGGAAACACCATATATTTT. Protein sequence: CASSSRDRGRKGSGNTIYF.

The chain uses TRBV10-3 and TRBJ2-3; TRBD1 agrees at 7 bases. Germline lookup yields CDR1 ENHRY and CDR2 SYGVKD. The CDR3 runs to 17 residues. J lost 0 bases, V lost 9 bases, and 15 bases had no gene match. CDR3 sequence reads: CAINLGVQGSSTDTQYF. DNA of the CDR3: TGTGCCATTAACTTGGGGGTACAGGGGTCTAGCACAGATACGCAGTATTTT.

V and J are TRBV5-6 and TRBJ2-7; 8 bases align to TRBD1. The trim removed 3 bases at V and 5 bases at J, leaving 7 bases unmatched. The CDR3 has 14 amino acids. Germline V gene sequence: CDR1 SGHDT, CDR2 YYEEEE. CDR3 nucleotides: TGTGCCAGCAGCTCAACCGGACAGGGTAACGAGCAGTACTTC. Translated, it gives CASSSTGQGNEQYF.

V is TRBV9 and J is TRBJ1-4, with D tentatively TRBD1 (6 bases). CDR1 is SGDLS, CDR2 YYNGEE, per germline. Trimming removed 0 bases at V and 8 bases at J, with 14 bases between. The CDR3 consists of 15 residues. CDR3 in DNA: TGTGCCAGCAGCGTAGGACTACAGGGCCCCGAAAAACTGTTTTTT. This gives the protein CASSVGLQGPEKLFF. The whole variable domain, filled in from reference TRBV9 and TRBJ1-4, reads DSGVTQTPKHLITATGQRVTLRCSPRSGDLSVYWYQQSLDQGLQFLIQYYNGEERAKGNILERFSAQQFPDLHSELNLSSLELGDSALYFCASSVGLQGPEKLFFGSGTQLSVL.

The CDR3 loop reads CASSQPGNTEAFF. In nucleotides, the CDR3 is TGTGCCAGCAGCCAGCCCGGGAACACTGAAGCTTTCTTT. The chain carries TRBV28 and TRBJ1-1; D not certain. The CDR3 is 13 residues long. Trimming took 6 bases from V and 1 from J, leaving 9 bases between them. CDR1 is MDHEN and CDR2 is SYDVKM in the germline V gene.

This chain connects TRBV6-5 to TRBJ2-7; D might be TRBD1 (7 bases). Germline CDR1 is MNHEY and CDR2 is SVGAGI. V lost 6 bases to trimming and J lost 3 bases, with 18 bases between them. The CDR3 spans 15 residues. The CDR3 spells CASRSRGTVNYEQYF. CDR3 bases: TGTGCCAGCAGAAGTCGGGGGACAGTAAACTACGAGCAGTACTTC.

The genes are TRBV2 and TRBJ2-7; D is ambiguous. Germline-derived CDR1 and CDR2 are SNHLY and FYNNEI. V was clipped by 2 bases and J by 6 bases, with 8 bases between them. The CDR3 length is 12 residues. The CDR3 region has the DNA TGTGCCAGCAGTGAAATAGGGCCCGAGCAGTACTTC. This codes for CASSEIGPEQYF.

For this clone: Sequence at one end of the junction differs from germline and may be a read error. The chain joins TRBV5-1 to TRBJ2-7; D may be TRBD2 (6 bases). Per germline, CDR1 SGHRS and CDR2 YFSETQ. CDR3 length equals 15 residues. The chain's CDR3 is CASSLGWEATYEQYF. The CDR3 nucleotides read TGCGCCAGCAGTTTGGGGTGGGAGGCAACCTACGAGCAGTACTTC.

The chain combines TRBV5-6 with TRBJ1-5, with D perhaps TRBD1 (5 bases). The germline gives CDR1 SGHDT, CDR2 YYEEEE. The CDR3 sequence is 15 residues long. The ends were cut back, 0 bases at V and 6 bases at J, with 13 bases in the middle. The CDR3 DNA sequence: TGTGCCAGCAGCTTGGGGACACATGGTGGTCAGCCCCAGCATTTT. It translates to CASSLGTHGGQPQHF.

As to this clone: In the same sample, other DNA sequences code for this CDR3. The DNA of the CDR3 is TGTGCCAGCTCACCACCAGGACAGGGGTCAGATACGCAGTATTTT. This codes for CASSPPGQGSDTQYF. The gene calls are TRBV18 and TRBJ2-3, with 9 bases fitting TRBD1. With 0 bases clipped from V and 4 bases from J, the junction kept 2 bases outside the gene matches. CDR1 and CDR2 (germline): KGHSH, LQKENI. The CDR3 runs 15 residues. The entire variable domain, with the rest obtained from reference TRBV18 and TRBJ2-3, is as follows: NAGVMQNPRHLVRRRGQEARLRCSPMKGHSHVYWYRQLPEEGLKFMVYLQKENIIDESGMPKERFSAEFPKEGPSILRIQQVVRGDSAAYFCASSPPGQGSDTQYFGPGTRLTVL.

The CDR3 sequence is CASSMEISTYEQYF. In DNA, the CDR3 is TGTGCCAGTAGTATGGAGATTTCCACCTACGAGCAGTACTTC. The chain has TRBV19 and TRBJ2-7; D is uncertain. Trimming took 3 bases from V and 2 from J, leaving 11 bases between them. Germline lookup yields CDR1 LNHDA and CDR2 SQIVND (reference sequence). This CDR3 contains 14 residues. The full variable domain, rest sourced from reference TRBV19 and TRBJ2-7, is DGGITQSPKYLFRKEGQNVTLSCEQNLNHDAMYWYRQDPGQGLRLIYYSQIVNDFQKGDIAEGYSVSREKKESFPLTVTSAQKNPTAFYLCASSMEISTYEQYFGPGTRLTVT.

The chain recombines TRBV15 with TRBJ1-3, with D unclear. From germline, CDR1 is LNHNV and CDR2 YYDKDF (reference sequence). The CDR3 contains 16 residues. The V end was cut by 3 bases, the J end by 0 bases, with 12 bases between. The CDR3 bases are TGTGCCACCAGCAGGGACTGGGAGAGCTCTGGAAACACCATATATTTT. Translation: CATSRDWESSGNTIYF.

This sequence joins TRBV11-2 and TRBJ1-1, with 8 bases aligning to TRBD1. The ends lost 3 bases at V and 6 bases at J; junction bases unmatched: 3. CDR1 and CDR2 (germline): SGHAT, FQNNGV. The CDR3 spans 13 residues. CDR3 protein: CASSLTGAPEAFF. As DNA, the CDR3 is TGTGCCAGCAGCTTGACAGGGGCCCCTGAAGCTTTCTTT.

The V gene is TRBV7-9, the J gene TRBJ2-5; D tentatively reads TRBD1 or TRBD2 (5 bases each). CDR3 length equals 14 residues. The germline V and J ends were trimmed by 1 base and 3 bases, with 9 bases remaining between them. CDR1 and CDR2 (germline): SEHNR, FQNEAQ (reference sequence). The CDR3 nucleotides read TGTGCCAGCAGCTTAGGAGGGGCGGAAGAGACCCAGTACTTC. It specifies CASSLGGAEETQYF. The variable domain in full, with the rest retrieved from reference TRBV7-9 and TRBJ2-5, is DTGVSQNPRHKITKRGQNVTFRCDPISEHNRLYWYRQTLGQGPEFLTYFQNEAQLEKSRLLSDRFSAERPKGSFSTLEIQRTEQGDSAMYLCASSLGGAEETQYFGPGTRLLVL.